Here is one T cell receptor beta chain with its context. The CDR3 is 16 residues long. Germline V gene data show CDR1 as SGHDT and CDR2 as YYEEEE. Deletions cut 3 bases from V and 0 bases from J, with 13 bases between. The data belong to a study of OX40 agonist ivuxolimab in advanced cancers. Whole-study context: Two patients with cutaneous melanoma and one with hepatocellular carcinoma, three in total, showed partial responses.

TCRdb's table, derived via immunoSEQ multiplex PCR, lists solely in-frame clones and lacks some. Of roughly 80,000 clones listed, around 80% were seen once; the top ten hold about 0.76%. The V and J genes are TRBV5-6 and TRBJ2-4; maybe TRBD2 (7 bases). Sequencing was performed on CD4+ or CD8+ T cells sorted from blood, taken in a trial of the OX40 agonist ivuxolimab. This TCR derives from an adult with an advanced solid tumor such as melanoma, head and neck, liver or kidney cancer. DNA of the CDR3: TGTGCCAGCAGCTACGGGGGGCCCCTAGCCAAAAACATTCAGTACTTC. It specifies CASSYGGPLAKNIQYF.